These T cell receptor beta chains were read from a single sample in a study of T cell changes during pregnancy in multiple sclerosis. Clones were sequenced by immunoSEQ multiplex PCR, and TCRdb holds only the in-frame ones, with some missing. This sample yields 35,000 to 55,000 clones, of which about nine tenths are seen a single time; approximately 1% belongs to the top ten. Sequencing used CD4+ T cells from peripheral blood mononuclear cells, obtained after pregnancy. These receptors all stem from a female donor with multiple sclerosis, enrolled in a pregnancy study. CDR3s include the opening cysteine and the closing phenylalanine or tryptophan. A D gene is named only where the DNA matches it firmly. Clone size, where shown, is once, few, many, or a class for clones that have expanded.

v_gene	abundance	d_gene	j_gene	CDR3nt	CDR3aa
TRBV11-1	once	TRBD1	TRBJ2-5	TGTGCCAGCAGCTTACGCTCCGGGACAGGGAGAGAGACCCAGTACTTC	CASSLRSGTGRETQYF
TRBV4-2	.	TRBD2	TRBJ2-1	TGTGCCAGCAGCCAAGATATTGCGGGAGTGTCCTACAATGAGCAGTTCTTC	CASSQDIAGVSYNEQFF
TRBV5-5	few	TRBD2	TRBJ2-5	TGTGCCAGCAGCTTGGCTGGGGCGGGAGGGCCTTCGAGGGAGACCCAGTACTTC	CASSLAGAGGPSRETQYF
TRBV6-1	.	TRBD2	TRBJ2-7	TGTGCCAGCAGGGAAACTAGCGGGAGGAGCGAGCAGTACTTC	CASRETSGRSEQYF
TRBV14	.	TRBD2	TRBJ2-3	TGTGCCAGCGGGAGGACTAGCGATAGGACTGATACGCAGTATTTT	CASGRTSDRTDTQYF
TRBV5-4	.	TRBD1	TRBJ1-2	TGTGCCAGCAGCTCCGGGACAGGGTCCTATGGCTACACCTTC	CASSSGTGSYGYTF
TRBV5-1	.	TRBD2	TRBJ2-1	TGCGCCAGCAGCTTGGTTACTAGCGGGAGAGGTGAGCAGTTCTTC	CASSLVTSGRGEQFF
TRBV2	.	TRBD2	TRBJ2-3	TGTGCCAGCAGGCATCTAGCGGGAGTGCGAGAAGATACGCAGTATTTT	CASRHLAGVREDTQYF
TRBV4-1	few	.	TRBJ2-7	TGCGCCAGCAGCCAAGGTGCGGGACCTTCCTACGAGCAGTACTTC	CASSQGAGPSYEQYF
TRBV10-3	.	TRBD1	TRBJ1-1	TGTGCCATCAGTGAGTCCCCAGGGGGCACTGAAGCTTTCTTT	CAISESPGGTEAFF
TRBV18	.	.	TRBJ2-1	TGTGCCAGCTCATACGGATTCGGACTCTACAATGAGCAGTTCTTC	CASSYGFGLYNEQFF
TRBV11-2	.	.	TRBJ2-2	TGTGCCAGCAGCTTAGCCCGTTACACCGGGGAGCTGTTTTTT	CASSLARYTGELFF
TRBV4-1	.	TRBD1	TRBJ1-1	TGCGCCAGCAGCCAAGGGATTTTTCTTTTGACAGGGCGGTTGACTGAAGCTTTCTTT	CASSQGIFLLTGRLTEAFF
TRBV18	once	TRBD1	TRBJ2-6	TGTGCCAGCTCACCGATGACAGGGGGCATTTCTGGGGCCAACGTCCTGACTTTC	CASSPMTGGISGANVLTF
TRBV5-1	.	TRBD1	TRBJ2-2	TGCGCCAGCAGCTGGGGACAGGGCTCCGGGGAGCTGTTTTTT	CASSWGQGSGELFF
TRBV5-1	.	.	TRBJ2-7	TGCGCCAGCAGTGGAGGCCTCTTATACGAGCAGTACTTC	CASSGGLLYEQYF
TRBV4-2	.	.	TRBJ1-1	TGTGCCAGCAGCCAAGGGCAGGGCGGGAACACTGAAGCTTTCTTT	CASSQGQGGNTEAFF
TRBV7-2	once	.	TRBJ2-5	TGTGCCAGCGGCCCTCGATACTTC	CASGPRYF
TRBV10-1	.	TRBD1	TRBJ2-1	TGCGCCAGCAGTGAGGATAAGGGGACAGCCTACAGCAATGAGCAGTTCTTC	CASSEDKGTAYSNEQFF
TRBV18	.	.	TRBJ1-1	TGTGCCAGCTCACCGAAGTCAGGATCCTTAGGGGACACTGAAGCTTTCTTT	CASSPKSGSLGDTEAFF
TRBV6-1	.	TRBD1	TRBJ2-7	TGTGCCAGCAGTTCGGACAGGGCTATCAACGAGCAGTACTTC	CASSSDRAINEQYF
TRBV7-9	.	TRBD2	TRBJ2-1	TGTGCCAGCAGCACTGGGACTAGCGGGCTACTCTACAATGAGCAGTTCTTC	CASSTGTSGLLYNEQFF
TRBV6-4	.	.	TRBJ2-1	TGTGCCAGCCGTGCCGACAGACACAATGAGCAGTTCTTC	CASRADRHNEQFF
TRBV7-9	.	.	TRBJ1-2	TGTGCCAGCAGCTTAGTTGAGGTGTTGCCGCTTAACTATGGCTACACCTTC	CASSLVEVLPLNYGYTF
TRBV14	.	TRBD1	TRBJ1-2	TGTGCCAGCAGCCAAGTCCTCGGACAGGGCGCTGAGGACACCTTC	CASSQVLGQGAEDTF
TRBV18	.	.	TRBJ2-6	TGTGCCAGCTCTTCCCCTAGGGGCCAAAGCTCTGGGGCCAACGTCCTGACTTTC	CASSSPRGQSSGANVLTF
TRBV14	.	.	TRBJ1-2	TGTGCCAGCAGCCAAGCCCAGGGAGGATTTGGCTACACCTTC	CASSQAQGGFGYTF
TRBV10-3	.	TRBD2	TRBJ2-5	TGTGCCATCAGTGAGGGTGGCGGGGGGCCTATCGAGACCCAGTACTTC	CAISEGGGGPIETQYF
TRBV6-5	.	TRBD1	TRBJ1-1	TGTGCCAGCGTTGGGGCAGGGGGCACTGAAGCTTTCTTT	CASVGAGGTEAFF
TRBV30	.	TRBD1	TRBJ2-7	TGTGCCTGGAGTAGGGACAGGGTCGAGCAGTACTTC	CAWSRDRVEQYF
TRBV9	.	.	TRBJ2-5	TGTGCCAGCAGCGTAGATGGAGCCTCATCGGAGACCCAGTACTTC	CASSVDGASSETQYF
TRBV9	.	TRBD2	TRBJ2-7	TGTGCCAGCAGCGTCGATAGCGGGAGTTTAGAGCAGTACTTC	CASSVDSGSLEQYF
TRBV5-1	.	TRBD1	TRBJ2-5	TGCGCCAGCAGCGGAGGGACAGGTCAAGAGACCCAGTACTTC	CASSGGTGQETQYF
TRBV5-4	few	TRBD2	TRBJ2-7	TGTGCCAGCAGCTTGGATGGGAGGCGGGAGCGCTCCTACGAGCAGTACTTC	CASSLDGRRERSYEQYF
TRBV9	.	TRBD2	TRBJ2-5	TGTGCCAGCAGCGTGACTAGCGGGCACCAAGAGACCCAGTACTTC	CASSVTSGHQETQYF
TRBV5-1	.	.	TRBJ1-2	TGCGCCAGCAGCTTAGGAGGGAATCGAAACTATGGCTACACCTTC	CASSLGGNRNYGYTF
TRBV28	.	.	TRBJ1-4	TGTGCCAGCAGTTTAGGCGGTGATGAAAAACTGTTTTTT	CASSLGGDEKLFF